Presented here are 2 T cell receptor beta chains from one specimen sequenced in a study of T cells after yellow fever vaccination. From the 5' RACE reads, TCRdb called clonotypes with MiXCR, one entry per CDR3 protein. The sample lists approximately 260,000 distinct CDR3 sequences; around 13% were seen once. Sequenced material: CD4+ T cells sorted from PBMCs, taken 45 days after the yellow fever booster vaccination. These receptors all come from a man aged 30 to 45 who received the YFV17D yellow fever vaccine.

This rearrangement joins TRBV10-3 to TRBJ2-1, with 8 bases fitting TRBD1. Germline trimming cut 4 bases from V and 4 bases from J; bases unmatched to any gene: 6. The CDR3 loop spans 15 amino acids. Germline CDR1 and CDR2: ENHRY and SYGVKD. CDR3 protein: CAISAQGVGYNEQFF. As DNA, the CDR3 is TGTGCCATCAGTGCACAGGGGGTGGGTTACAATGAGCAGTTCTTC.

This chain links TRBV12-3 or TRBV12-4 with TRBJ1-1; 7 nucleotides align to TRBD1. The CDR3 is 14 amino acids. J gave up 5 bases and V 3 bases, and 6 bases lay outside the gene matches. For the CDR3, the DNA is TGTGCCAGCAGTTTTTCGACAGGGCGTACTGAAGCTTTCTTT. Amino acids: CASSFSTGRTEAFF.